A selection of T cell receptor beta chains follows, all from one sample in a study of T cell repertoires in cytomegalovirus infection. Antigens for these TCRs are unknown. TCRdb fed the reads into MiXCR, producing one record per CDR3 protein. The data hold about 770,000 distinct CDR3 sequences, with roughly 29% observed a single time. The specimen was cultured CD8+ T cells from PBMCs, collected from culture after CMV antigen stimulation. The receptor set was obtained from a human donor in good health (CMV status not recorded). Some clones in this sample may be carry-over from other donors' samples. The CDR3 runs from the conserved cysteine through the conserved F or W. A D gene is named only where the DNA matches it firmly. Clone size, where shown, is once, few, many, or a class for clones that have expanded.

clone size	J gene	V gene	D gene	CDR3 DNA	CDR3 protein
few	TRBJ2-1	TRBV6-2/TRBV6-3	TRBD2	TGTGCCAGCCAGAGCGGGGGTTACAATGAGCAGTTCTTC	CASQSGGYNEQFF
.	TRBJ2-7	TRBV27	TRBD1	TGTGCCAGCAGTCCAGGCGAGCAGGGGGTGGACGAGCAGTACTTC	CASSPGEQGVDEQYF
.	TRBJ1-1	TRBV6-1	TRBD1	TGTGCCAGCATTTTCGCAGGGGGCACTGAAGCTTTCTTT	CASIFAGGTEAFF
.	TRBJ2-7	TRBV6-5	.	TGTGCCAGCAGTACCCTCCTACACTCCTACGAGCAGTACTTC	CASSTLLHSYEQYF
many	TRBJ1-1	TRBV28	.	TGTGCCAGCGGATCTTCTGTGAACACTGAAGCTTTCTTT	CASGSSVNTEAFF
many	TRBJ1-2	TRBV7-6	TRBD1	TGTGCCAGCAGCTCAGGGACAGCCCATGGCTACACCTTC	CASSSGTAHGYTF
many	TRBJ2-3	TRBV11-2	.	TGTGCCAGCAGCGCCGGACATTATAGCACAGATACGCAGTATTTT	CASSAGHYSTDTQYF
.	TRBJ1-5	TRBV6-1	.	TGTGCCAGCAGTGAAGGACCCGACGGGCCGTATAGCAATCAGCCCCAGCATTTT	CASSEGPDGPYSNQPQHF
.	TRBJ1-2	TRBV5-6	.	TGTGCCAGCAGCTTGGTCGCAGGATACTATGGCTACACCTTC	CASSLVAGYYGYTF
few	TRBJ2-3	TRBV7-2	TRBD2	TGTGCCAGCAGCCAAACCAGACTAGCGGGGGGGCGCGCAGATACGCAGTATTTT	CASSQTRLAGGRADTQYF
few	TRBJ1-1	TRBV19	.	TGTGCCAGTCTCGTGGGGGGGAACACTGAAGCTTTCTTT	CASLVGGNTEAFF
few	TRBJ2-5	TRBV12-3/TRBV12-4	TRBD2	TGTGCCAGCAGCCTTGGACTAGCGGGGGTAAAGACCCAGTACTTC	CASSLGLAGVKTQYF
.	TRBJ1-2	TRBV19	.	TGTGCCACCCTCCGGCAGAGCTATGGCTACACCTTC	CATLRQSYGYTF
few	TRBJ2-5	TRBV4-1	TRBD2	TGCGCCAGCAGCCAAGAGAGCGGGGGGGCCCAAGAGACCCAGTACTTC	CASSQESGGAQETQYF